This T cell receptor (beta chain) was captured by sequencing in a study of blood T cell repertoires in COVID-19 (dated by TCRdb to about 2020). With regard to the full study: Samples from collaborators originated in the United States, Italy and Spain and spanned both the acute and convalescent phases of COVID-19. The prospective study material was composed of cDNA or gDNA derived from T cells, B-cell-depleted T cells, or PBMCs. Deeply sampled blood TCRbeta repertoires from subjects exposed to, actively infected with, or recovered from COVID-19 were included in the dataset. A freely available public database, intended as a resource for researchers studying the immune response to SARS-CoV-2, is where the repertoires were released. Samples came from the ongoing ImmuneRACE study (first 160 participants) plus 1,254 subjects from 6 global collaborators. Nearly every sample came with metadata listing a de-identified subject ID, COVID-19 status, age in years and sex. Where available, HLA class I and class II types were obtained from metadata supplied by the sample provider rather than from assay-based typing.

Overall study outcomes, separate from this receptor: The quantity of clinical and demographic metadata differed by source and by participant and was supplied without curation.

On this clone itself: Its antigen is currently not known. No clone much larger than this one lies a single base away; base qualities are absent.

The immunoSEQ Assay, a bias-controlled multiplex PCR, was used to amplify TCRbeta CDR3 regions from genomic DNA. Processing in the source paper ran as follows. The number of nucleated cells in each sample was estimated from the amplification of reference gene primers within the assay. Sequence reads were collapsed and filtered to measure the absolute abundance of every unique TCRbeta CDR3 rearrangement. For each sample, productive Simpson clonality was calculated by taking the square root of Simpson's diversity index across productive rearrangements. Held by TCRdb, this immuneACCESS table contains in-frame sequences only and omits some clones. Under half of the omission traces to an unresolved V gene where checked; the cause of the rest is unknown. V, J and clone size are those of that table, while D and trimming were read from the DNA. The sample data list tens of thousands of clones, and approximately 89% of these were observed just once. Of the sample, approximately 3% is held by the ten largest clones.

The collaborating institutions used their own protocols to collect whole blood in K2EDTA tubes. For TCRbeta analysis, collaborators shipped samples in one of three forms: frozen whole blood, isolated PBMCs, or DNA extracted from either of those sample types. This TCR came from a man aged 45-60 years with acute or convalescent COVID-19. Sequenced material: peripheral blood.

Read as DNA, the sequence is TGTGCCAGCAGCTTGTCTGAGGCGTCACTCAATGAGCAGTTCTTC. Its translation reads: CASSLSEASLNEQFF. The V and J segments used are TRBV5-4 and TRBJ2-1, with no D gene named confidently. As encoded in the germline V gene (reference sequence), CDR1 is SGHNT while CDR2 is YYREEE. Including cysteine and phenylalanine, the CDR3 has 15 amino acids. Kept here is only the CDR3 DNA, which spans 45 bases and is read in frame from base 1. V gives up 1 base and J gives up 6 bases, and the segment between their germline ends measures 14 bases.